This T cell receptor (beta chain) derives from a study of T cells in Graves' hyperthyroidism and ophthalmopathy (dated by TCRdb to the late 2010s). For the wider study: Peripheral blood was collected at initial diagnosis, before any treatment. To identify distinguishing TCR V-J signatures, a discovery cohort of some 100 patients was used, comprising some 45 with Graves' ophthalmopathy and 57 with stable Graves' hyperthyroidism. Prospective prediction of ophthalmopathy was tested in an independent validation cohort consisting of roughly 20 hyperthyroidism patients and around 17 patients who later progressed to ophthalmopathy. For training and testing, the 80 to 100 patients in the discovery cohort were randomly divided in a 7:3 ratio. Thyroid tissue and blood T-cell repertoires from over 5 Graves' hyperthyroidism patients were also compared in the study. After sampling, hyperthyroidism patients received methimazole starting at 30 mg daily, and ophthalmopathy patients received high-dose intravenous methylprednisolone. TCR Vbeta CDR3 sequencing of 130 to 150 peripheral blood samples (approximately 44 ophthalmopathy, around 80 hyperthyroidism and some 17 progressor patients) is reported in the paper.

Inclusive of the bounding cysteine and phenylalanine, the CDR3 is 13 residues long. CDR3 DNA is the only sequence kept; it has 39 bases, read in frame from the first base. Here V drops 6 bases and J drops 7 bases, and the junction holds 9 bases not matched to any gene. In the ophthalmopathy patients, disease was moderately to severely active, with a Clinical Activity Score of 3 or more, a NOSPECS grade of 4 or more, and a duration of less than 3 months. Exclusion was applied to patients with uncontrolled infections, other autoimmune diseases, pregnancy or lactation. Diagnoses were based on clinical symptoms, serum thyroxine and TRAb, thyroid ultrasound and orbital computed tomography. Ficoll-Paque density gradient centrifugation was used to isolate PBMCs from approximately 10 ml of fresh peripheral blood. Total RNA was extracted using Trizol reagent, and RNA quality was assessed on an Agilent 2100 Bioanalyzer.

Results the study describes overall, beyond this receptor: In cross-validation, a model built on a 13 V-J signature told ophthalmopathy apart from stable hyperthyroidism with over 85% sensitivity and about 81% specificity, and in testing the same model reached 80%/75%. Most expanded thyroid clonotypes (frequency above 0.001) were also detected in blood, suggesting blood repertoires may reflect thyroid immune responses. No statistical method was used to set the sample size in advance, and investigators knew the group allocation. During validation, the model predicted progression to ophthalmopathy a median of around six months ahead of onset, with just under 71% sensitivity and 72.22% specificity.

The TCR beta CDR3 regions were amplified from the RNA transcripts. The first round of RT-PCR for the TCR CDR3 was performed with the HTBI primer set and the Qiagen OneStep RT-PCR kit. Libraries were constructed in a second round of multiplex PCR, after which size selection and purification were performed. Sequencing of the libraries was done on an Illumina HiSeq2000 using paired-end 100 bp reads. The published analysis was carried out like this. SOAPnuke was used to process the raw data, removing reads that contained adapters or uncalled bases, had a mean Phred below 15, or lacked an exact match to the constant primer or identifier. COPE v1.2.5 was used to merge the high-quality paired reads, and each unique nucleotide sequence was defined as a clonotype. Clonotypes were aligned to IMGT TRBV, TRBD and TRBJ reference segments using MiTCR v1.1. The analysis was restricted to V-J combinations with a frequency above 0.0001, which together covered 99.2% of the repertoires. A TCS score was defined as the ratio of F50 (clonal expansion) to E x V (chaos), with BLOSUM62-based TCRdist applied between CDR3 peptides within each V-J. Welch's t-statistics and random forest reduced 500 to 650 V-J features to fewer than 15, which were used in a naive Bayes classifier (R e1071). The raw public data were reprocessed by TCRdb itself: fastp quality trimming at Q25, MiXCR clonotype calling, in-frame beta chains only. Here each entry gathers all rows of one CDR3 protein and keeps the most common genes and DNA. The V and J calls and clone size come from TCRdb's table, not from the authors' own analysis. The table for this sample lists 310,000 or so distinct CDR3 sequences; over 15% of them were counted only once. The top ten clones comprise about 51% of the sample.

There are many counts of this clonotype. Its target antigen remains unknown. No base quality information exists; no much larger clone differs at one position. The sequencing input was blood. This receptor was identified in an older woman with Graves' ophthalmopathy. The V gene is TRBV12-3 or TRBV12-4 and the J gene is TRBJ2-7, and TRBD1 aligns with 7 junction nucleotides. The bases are TGTGCCAGCAGATTACAGGGGTTTGGAGAGCAGTACTTC. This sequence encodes CASRLQGFGEQYF.